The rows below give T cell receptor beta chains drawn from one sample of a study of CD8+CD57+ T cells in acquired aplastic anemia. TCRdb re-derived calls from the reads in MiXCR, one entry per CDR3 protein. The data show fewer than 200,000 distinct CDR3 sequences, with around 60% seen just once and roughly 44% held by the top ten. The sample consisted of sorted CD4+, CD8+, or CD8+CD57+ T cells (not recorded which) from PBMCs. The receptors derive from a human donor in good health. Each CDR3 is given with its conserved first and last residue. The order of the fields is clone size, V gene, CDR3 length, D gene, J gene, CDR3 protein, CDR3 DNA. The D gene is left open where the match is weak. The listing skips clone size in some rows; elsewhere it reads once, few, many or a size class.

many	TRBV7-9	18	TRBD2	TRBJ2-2	CASRTGHPRLAGAGELFF	TGTGCCAGCAGGACCGGACACCCAAGACTAGCGGGAGCCGGGGAGCTGTTTTTT
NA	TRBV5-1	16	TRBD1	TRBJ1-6	CASSPLGRDRSSPLHF	TGCGCCAGCAGCCCCCTAGGTCGGGACAGAAGTTCACCCCTCCACTTT
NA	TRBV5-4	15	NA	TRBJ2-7	CASSTMDRIRNEQYF	TGTGCCAGCAGCACAATGGACAGAATTCGGAACGAGCAGTACTTC
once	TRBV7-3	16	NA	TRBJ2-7	CASSPYLALSSYEQYF	TGTGCCAGCAGCCCCTATCTAGCGCTCAGCTCCTACGAGCAGTACTTC
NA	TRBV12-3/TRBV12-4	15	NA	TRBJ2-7	CASSLRGGGSYEQYF	TGTGCCAGCAGTTTGAGAGGAGGGGGCAGCTACGAGCAGTACTTC
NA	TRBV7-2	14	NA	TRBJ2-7	CASSLGQQAYEQYF	TGTGCCAGCAGCTTAGGGCAGCAGGCTTACGAGCAGTACTTC
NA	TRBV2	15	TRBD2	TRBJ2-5	CASSSSGGRVETQYF	TGTGCCAGCAGTTCTAGCGGGGGGAGGGTGGAGACCCAGTACTTC
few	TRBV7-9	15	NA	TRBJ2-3	CASSWDFQRTDTQYF	TGTGCCAGCAGCTGGGACTTCCAACGGACAGATACGCAGTATTTT
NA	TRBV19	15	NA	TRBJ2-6	CASSIRPSGANVLTF	TGTGCCAGTAGTATCAGGCCCTCTGGGGCCAACGTCCTGACTTTC
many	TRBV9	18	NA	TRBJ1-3	CASSLTLRDGGSGNTIYF	TGTGCCAGCAGCTTAACCCTCCGAGACGGAGGCTCTGGAAACACCATATATTTT
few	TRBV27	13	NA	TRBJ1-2	CASSLGGYGGYTF	TGTGCCAGCAGTTTGGGGGGTTACGGTGGCTACACCTTC
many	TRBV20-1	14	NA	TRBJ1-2	CSARDQTVNYGYTF	TGCAGTGCTAGAGATCAGACCGTCAACTATGGCTACACCTTC
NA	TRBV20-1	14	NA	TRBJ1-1	CSATRQVEMTEAFF	TGCAGTGCTACCCGACAGGTCGAAATGACTGAAGCTTTCTTT
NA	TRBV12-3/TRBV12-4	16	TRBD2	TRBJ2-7	CASSKHSSGVSLEQYF	TGTGCCAGCAGTAAGCACTCTAGCGGAGTTAGTCTCGAGCAGTACTTC
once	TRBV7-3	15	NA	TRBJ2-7	CASSLGAGPSYGQYF	TGTGCCAGCAGCTTAGGGGCAGGGCCCTCCTACGGGCAGTACTTC
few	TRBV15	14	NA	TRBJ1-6	CATSRSSYNSPLHF	TGTGCCACCAGTCGTAGCTCCTATAATTCACCCCTCCACTTT
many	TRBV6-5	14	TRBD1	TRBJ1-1	CASSLQGADTEAFF	TGTGCCAGCAGTCTACAGGGGGCGGACACTGAAGCTTTCTTT
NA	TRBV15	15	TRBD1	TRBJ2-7	CATSGLSGGAGEQYF	TGTGCCACCAGCGGTTTATCAGGGGGCGCGGGGGAGCAGTACTTC
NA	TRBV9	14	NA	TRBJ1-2	CASSLAQVHYGYTF	TGTGCCAGCAGTTTAGCGCAGGTGCACTATGGCTACACCTTC
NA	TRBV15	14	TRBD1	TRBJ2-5	CATSTRTGGETQYF	TGTGCCACCAGCACAAGGACAGGCGGAGAGACCCAGTACTTC
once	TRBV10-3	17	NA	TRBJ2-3	CASSPLGGGALTDTQYF	TGTGCCAGCAGTCCCCTCGGAGGTGGTGCCCTCACAGATACGCAGTATTTT
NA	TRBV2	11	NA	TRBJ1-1	CASRPNTEAFF	TGTGCCAGCAGACCCAACACTGAAGCTTTCTTT
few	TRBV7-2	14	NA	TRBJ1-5	CASSKGVGNQPQHF	TGTGCCAGCAGCAAGGGAGTAGGCAATCAGCCCCAGCATTTT
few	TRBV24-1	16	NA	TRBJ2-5	CATLALSMLPQETQYF	TGTGCCACCTTAGCACTCTCCATGTTACCCCAAGAGACCCAGTACTTC
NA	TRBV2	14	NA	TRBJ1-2	CASKLQGGDYGYTF	TGTGCCAGCAAGCTCCAAGGGGGGGACTATGGCTACACCTTC
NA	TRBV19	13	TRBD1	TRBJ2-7	CASSGTDRGEQYF	TGTGCCAGTAGTGGGACTGACAGGGGCGAGCAGTACTTC
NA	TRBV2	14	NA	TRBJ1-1	CASSVQRGNTEAFF	TGTGCCAGCAGTGTGCAAAGGGGGAACACTGAAGCTTTCTTT
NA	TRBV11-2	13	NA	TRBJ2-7	CASSLLTGYEQYF	TGTGCCAGCAGCCTACTGACAGGCTACGAGCAGTACTTC
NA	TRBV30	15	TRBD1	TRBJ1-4	CAWSNVGQGGEKLFF	TGTGCCTGGAGTAACGTCGGACAGGGGGGTGAAAAACTGTTTTTT
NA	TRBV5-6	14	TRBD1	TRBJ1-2	CASSYGQGDGGYTF	TGTGCCAGCAGCTACGGACAGGGGGACGGTGGCTACACCTTC
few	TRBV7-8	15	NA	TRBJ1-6	CASSLPTPQRSPLHF	TGTGCCAGCAGCTTACCAACCCCGCAGCGTTCACCCCTCCACTTT
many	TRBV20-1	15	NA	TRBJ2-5	CSARDHSRGAETQYF	TGCAGTGCTAGAGATCACTCCCGGGGGGCGGAGACCCAGTACTTC
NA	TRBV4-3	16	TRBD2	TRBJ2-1	CASSQAGLAKASEQFF	TGCGCCAGCAGCCAAGCGGGACTAGCTAAGGCCAGTGAGCAGTTCTTC
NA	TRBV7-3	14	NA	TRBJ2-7	CASSSGQATYEQYF	TGTGCCAGCAGTTCGGGGCAGGCGACCTACGAGCAGTACTTC
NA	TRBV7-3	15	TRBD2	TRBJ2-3	CASSLSSGGADTQYF	TGTGCCAGCAGCTTGTCTAGCGGGGGGGCAGATACGCAGTATTTT
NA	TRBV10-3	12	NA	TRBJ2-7	CAISPVRGEQYF	TGTGCCATCAGCCCAGTCCGTGGCGAGCAGTACTTC
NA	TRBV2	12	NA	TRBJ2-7	CASSVGGNEQYF	TGTGCCAGCAGTGTAGGGGGGAACGAGCAGTACTTC
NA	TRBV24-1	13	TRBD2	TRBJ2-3	CATSGGATDTQYF	TGTGCCACTAGCGGGGGGGCCACAGATACGCAGTATTTT
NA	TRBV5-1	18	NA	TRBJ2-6	CASSLYVQGVSGANVLTF	TGCGCCAGCAGCTTATATGTACAGGGCGTCTCTGGGGCCAACGTCCTGACTTTC
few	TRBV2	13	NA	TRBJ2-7	CASSPTGTYEQYF	TGTGCCAGCAGTCCCACGGGAACCTACGAGCAGTACTTC
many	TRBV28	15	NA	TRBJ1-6	CASSLAQGLVFPLHF	TGTGCCAGCAGTTTGGCCCAGGGCCTGGTGTTTCCCCTCCACTTT
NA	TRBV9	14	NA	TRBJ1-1	CASSVGPKVSEAFF	TGTGCCAGCAGCGTCGGGCCCAAGGTCTCTGAAGCTTTCTTT
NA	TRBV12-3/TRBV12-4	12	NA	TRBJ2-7	CASSLKVYEQYF	TGTGCCAGCAGTTTAAAGGTCTACGAGCAGTACTTC
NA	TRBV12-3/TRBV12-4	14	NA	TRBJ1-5	CASRSGASNQPQHF	TGTGCCAGCAGATCCGGGGCCAGCAATCAGCCCCAGCATTTT
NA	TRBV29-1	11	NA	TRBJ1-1	CSLGEGTEAFF	TGCAGCCTCGGAGAGGGCACTGAAGCTTTCTTT
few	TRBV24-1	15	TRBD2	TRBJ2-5	CATSDPSGSGETQYF	TGTGCCACCAGTGACCCTAGCGGGAGTGGGGAGACCCAGTACTTC
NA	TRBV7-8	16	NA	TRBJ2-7	CASSLASVGGSYEQYF	TGTGCCAGCAGCTTAGCCTCGGTGGGGGGCAGCTACGAGCAGTACTTC
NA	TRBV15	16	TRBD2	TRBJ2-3	CATSRDRRGATDTQYF	TGTGCCACCAGCAGAGATCGGCGGGGGGCCACAGATACGCAGTATTTT
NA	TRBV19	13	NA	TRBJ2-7	CSSTSAEGAEQYF	TGTTCCAGTACAAGCGCGGAGGGTGCCGAGCAGTACTTC
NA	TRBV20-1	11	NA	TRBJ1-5	CSGWQGGTQHF	TGCAGTGGCTGGCAGGGAGGGACCCAGCATTTT
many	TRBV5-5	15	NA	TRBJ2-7	CASSLGGGGAYEQYF	TGTGCCAGCAGCTTGGGGGGCGGGGGCGCCTACGAGCAGTACTTC
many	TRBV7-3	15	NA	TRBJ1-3	CASSLSGDSGNTIYF	TGTGCCAGCAGCTTATCAGGGGACTCTGGAAACACCATATATTTT